This T cell receptor beta chain comes out of a study of shared clonotypes between healthy human individuals. Study context: Participating donors consisted of two women and three men aged 18 to 49.

The healthy adult donors were HIV-negative and reported no recent acute infections or vaccinations. The CD4+ fraction was divided into a CD45RA+ naive subset and a CD45RA-negative memory subset. Genomic DNA of each subset was evenly split across several immunoSEQ plates. Sequenced by immunoSEQ multiplex PCR; TCRdb stores in-frame clones only, minus some. The table lists about 2.4 million clones, around nine tenths of them singletons. Germline loops: CDR1 SEHNR, CDR2 FQNEAQ (reference sequence). The CDR3 contains 15 residues. V was pared by 1 base and J by 0 bases, with 9 bases between. Material: naive CD4+ T cells sorted from blood. Subset of the sample: CD45RA+ positively selected. This TCR was sampled from a man younger than 30 in good health. The chain is built from TRBV7-9 and TRBJ2-5; no definite D call. In DNA, the CDR3 is TGTGCCAGCAGCTTAGACGGGTGGTACCAAGAGACCCAGTACTTC. Amino acids: CASSLDGWYQETQYF. Based on the CDR3 plus reference TRBV7-9 and TRBJ2-5, the full variable domain is DTGVSQNPRHKITKRGQNVTFRCDPISEHNRLYWYRQTLGQGPEFLTYFQNEAQLEKSRLLSDRFSAERPKGSFSTLEIQRTEQGDSAMYLCASSLDGWYQETQYFGPGTRLLVL.